Sequencing of this T cell receptor (beta chain) was carried out in a study of blood T cell repertoires in COVID-19. Study at large: Acute and convalescent COVID-19 specimens originated in the United States, Italy and Spain. Nucleic acid was either cDNA or gDNA, and it came from T cells, B-cell-depleted T cells, or PBMCs.

Germline CDR1 is SNHLY and CDR2 is FYNNEI. This CDR3 is 15 amino acids long. V was trimmed by 6 bases and J by 0 bases, leaving 9 bases between them. As handled by the study authors: Reference gene primer amplification in the assay estimated nucleated cell counts. Assay: immunoSEQ multiplex PCR; the TCRdb copy retains only in-frame clones and omits some. From that table come the V and J calls and clone size; the DNA was used to work out D and trimming. The top ten hold about 1.7% of the sample, which has over 300,000 clones, roughly 82% seen once. The TCR comes from a woman in her forties or fifties with acute or convalescent COVID-19. The gene calls are TRBV2 and TRBJ2-6; the D gene is possibly TRBD1 (5 bases). The sequenced sample was peripheral blood. The CDR3 protein is CASSTDSSGANVLTF. CDR3 in DNA: TGTGCCAGCAGCACAGACAGCTCTGGGGCCAACGTCCTGACTTTC. The full variable domain, completed using reference TRBV2 and TRBJ2-6, is EPEVTQTPSHQVTQMGQEVILRCVPISNHLYFYWYRQILGQKVEFLVSFYNNEISEKSEIFDDQFSVERPDGSNFTLKIRSTKLEDSAMYFCASSTDSSGANVLTFGAGSRLTVL.